Presented here are 9 T cell receptor beta chains from one specimen sequenced in a study of blood T cell repertoires in COVID-19. The data were produced by immunoSEQ multiplex PCR, yet TCRdb's version contains in-frame clones alone and is incomplete. In the table there are fewer than 250,000 clones, under 90% of which are singletons. The sample was PBMCs or T cells enriched from blood (not recorded which). The receptors were gathered from a man in his fifties or sixties who had recovered from COVID-19.

The chain links TRBV7-2 to TRBJ1-2; no firm D call. The CDR3 has 14 amino acids. CDR1 SGHTA and CDR2 FQGNSA come from the germline V gene. Trimming removed 1 base at V and 3 bases at J, with 9 bases between. CDR3 sequence: CASSLDLAYYGYTF. Written as DNA, the CDR3 is TGTGCCAGCAGCTTAGATCTAGCCTACTATGGCTACACCTTC.

The chain has TRBV3-1 (or the pseudogene TRBV3-2) and TRBJ1-5; D is unclear. CDR1 is LGHDT, CDR2 YNNKEL, per germline (reference sequence). Trimming shortened V by 1 base and J by 3 bases, and 7 bases separated the two germline ends. This CDR3 is built from 14 residues. CDR3 sequence: CASSQGRLNQPQHF. For the CDR3, the DNA is TGTGCCAGCAGCCAAGGGAGACTCAATCAGCCCCAGCATTTT.

The chain has TRBV19 and TRBJ1-1, with 9 bases identical to TRBD1. The CDR3 totals 14 residues. Trimming took 4 bases from V and 5 from J; bases not matched to a gene: 5. Germline V gene lookup returns CDR1 LNHDA and CDR2 SQIVND (reference sequence). CDR3 sequence reads: CASSNRGRSTEAFF. CDR3 nucleotide sequence: TGTGCCAGTAGTAACAGGGGGCGCAGTACTGAAGCTTTCTTT.

The chain combines TRBV5-1 with TRBJ2-2, with a weak D call TRBD1 (5 bases). CDR1 and CDR2 from the germline V gene are SGHRS and YFSETQ. The CDR3 spans 15 residues. Trimming took off 0 bases at V and 3 bases at J, with 9 bases between the two ends. CDR3: CASSLGSTDTGELFF. The DNA of the CDR3 is TGCGCCAGCAGCTTGGGGTCGACAGACACCGGGGAGCTGTTTTTT.

The rearrangement links TRBV4-3 to TRBJ1-1; 9 bases fit TRBD1. The CDR3 loop spans 14 amino acids. Trimming took 4 bases from V and 5 from J; bases not matched to a gene: 5. In germline, CDR1 is LGHNA, CDR2 YSLEER. CDR3 in DNA: TGCGCCAGCAGCCTCCGGACAGGGGAAACTGAAGCTTTCTTT. Encoded protein: CASSLRTGETEAFF.

This clone was seen just once. J is TRBJ1-3 and V is TRBV23-1, with a possible D match to TRBD1 (5 bases). TRBV23-1 is designated an ORF whose function remains uncertain. Trimming pared 2 bases from V and 4 bases from J, leaving 18 bases between. The CDR3 runs to 17 residues. The CDR3 bases are TGCGCCAGCAGTCAAAAGGCCCTTCGGGGACTCGGAAACACCATATATTTT. Translated, it gives CASSQKALRGLGNTIYF.

In this sample, this clone turned up once. The J gene is TRBJ1-6, the V gene TRBV6-1; D possibly corresponds to TRBD1 (6 bases). Germline V gives CDR1 MNHNS, CDR2 SASEGT. The V end was cut by 2 bases, the J end by 7 bases, with 12 bases between. The CDR3 has 15 amino acids. CDR3 sequence reads: CASSERVGANSPLHF. The CDR3 DNA sequence: TGTGCCAGCAGTGAAAGGGTGGGGGCAAATTCACCCCTCCACTTT.

The chain has TRBV7-2 and TRBJ1-5, with D unclear. In germline, CDR1 is SGHTA, CDR2 FQGNSA. V was trimmed by 1 base and J by 4 bases, leaving 5 bases between them. The CDR3 is made up of 13 amino acids. The CDR3 is CASSLEENQPQHF. Written as DNA, the CDR3 is TGTGCCAGCAGCTTAGAGGAGAATCAGCCCCAGCATTTT.

The rearrangement uses TRBV7-3 and TRBJ2-1; D is possibly TRBD2 (7 bases). CDR1 is SGHTA, CDR2 FQGTGA, per germline. V was clipped by 0 bases and J by 10 bases, with 16 bases between them. This CDR3 comprises 15 residues. CDR3 coding DNA: TGTGCCAGCAGCTTAACCCCCCGGGGGGCCATCGAGCAGTTCTTC. This codes for CASSLTPRGAIEQFF.